A single sample gave rise to the 24 T cell receptor beta chains below, sequenced in a study of T cells after yellow fever vaccination (dated by TCRdb to between 2018 and 2021). The treatment or condition label on this specimen signifies: live attenuated yellow fever vaccine strain. The method was 5' RACE. The sequencer listed for this sample is Illumina HiSeq 2500. Starting from the raw public reads, TCRdb applied fastp trimming at Q25, assembled clones with MiXCR and retained in-frame beta chains. Each entry merges the rows of one CDR3 protein and shows their most common DNA and genes. In this sample the table shows about 360,000 distinct CDR3 sequences, over 5% of which occur a single time. Around 16% of the sample goes to the ten largest clones. The specimen was PBMCs, collected 5 days after the yellow fever booster vaccination. Receptor source: a man aged 30-40 years who received the YFV17D yellow fever vaccine.

The sample holds a few counts of this clonotype. The V call is TRBV5-1, the J call TRBJ2-1; TRBD2 matches 13 bases. Germline lookup yields CDR1 SGHRS and CDR2 YFSETQ. The CDR3 runs 15 residues. After removal of 4 bases from V and 7 bases from J, the junction contained 5 bases not matched to a gene. The CDR3 nucleotides read TGCGCCAGCAGCCCCGGACTAGCGGGGGAAAATGAGCAGTTCTTC. Translated, it gives CASSPGLAGENEQFF.

The chain is built from TRBV29-1 and TRBJ2-1; D perhaps matches TRBD2 (5 bases). Germline V gene lookup returns CDR1 SQVTM and CDR2 ANQGSEA. CDR3 length: 15 residues. Trimming took off 0 bases at V and 10 bases at J, with 19 bases between the two ends. Here the CDR3 reads CSVEDRGRVASEQFF. The CDR3 nucleotides read TGCAGCGTTGAAGATCGGGGTAGAGTTGCCAGCGAGCAGTTCTTC.

The table lists this clonotype with a few counts. The chain employs TRBV12-3 or TRBV12-4 and TRBJ1-5; unclear D gene. Deletions cut 8 bases from V and 0 bases from J, with 11 bases between. CDR3 length: 14 amino acids. This CDR3 reads CASCTGFSNQPQHF. Here the CDR3 DNA reads TGTGCCAGCTGCACGGGATTTAGCAATCAGCCCCAGCATTTT.

As concerns this clonotype: An end of the junction differs from the germline gene, which may be a read error. The V call is TRBV29-1, the J call TRBJ2-7; TRBD2 aligns across 7 bases. This CDR3 spans 13 amino acids. Germline CDR1 SQVTM, CDR2 ANQGSEA. In DNA form, the CDR3 reads TGCAGAGTTGTATCCGGGAGGTCCTACGAGCAGTACTTC. Amino acids: CRVVSGRSYEQYF.

The rearrangement links TRBV12-3 or TRBV12-4 to TRBJ2-1, with D perhaps TRBD1 (6 bases). This CDR3 region has 14 residues. V gave up 5 bases and J gave up 2 bases, with 10 bases separating them. The CDR3 loop is CASSDRRTYNEQFF. In DNA, the CDR3 is TGTGCCAGCAGTGACAGGAGAACCTACAATGAGCAGTTCTTC.

This clonotype was seen at least ten times. This chain joins TRBV5-1 and TRBJ2-3, with D unclear. The CDR3 has 15 amino acids. The V gene lost 0 bases and the J gene lost 4 bases, with 12 bases spanning the gap. CDR1 and CDR2 (germline): SGHRS, YFSETQ. The CDR3 region has the DNA TGCGCCAGCAGCTTGGTTGGGGTTCGCTCAGATACGCAGTATTTT. Protein product: CASSLVGVRSDTQYF.

The rearrangement uses TRBV30 and TRBJ2-7; maybe TRBD2 (6 bases). V shed 0 bases and J shed 4 bases, with 13 bases lying between them. CDR3 length equals 14 residues. Germline V gene lookup returns CDR1 GTSNPN and CDR2 SVGIG (reference sequence). CDR3 region: CAWSVIPGEYEQYF. The DNA for the CDR3 is TGTGCCTGGAGTGTAATCCCGGGAGAATACGAGCAGTACTTC.

Many counts were recorded for this clonotype. The chain uses TRBV14 and TRBJ2-5, with D possibly being TRBD1 or TRBD2 (5 bases each). The ends were cut back, 0 bases at V and 7 bases at J, with 12 bases in the middle. Germline CDR1 and CDR2: SGHDN and FVKESK. This CDR3 region has 14 residues. CDR3 sequence (DNA): TGTGCCAGCAGCCAAGACGGGACCTGGGGGACCCAGTACTTC. Amino acids: CASSQDGTWGTQYF.

This clonotype was seen a few times. This chain uses TRBV20-1 with TRBJ2-2, with D possibly matching TRBD1 (6 bases). CDR1 is DFQATT and CDR2 is SNEGSKA in the germline V gene (reference sequence). The CDR3 has 14 residues. Trimming left V 2 bases short and J 4 bases short, with 11 bases between. The DNA for the CDR3 is TGCAGTGCTAGATCCCCAGGGGCCACCGGGGAGCTGTTTTTT. This encodes CSARSPGATGELFF.

There are many counts of this clonotype. This sequence joins TRBV28 and TRBJ2-4; D might be TRBD1 or TRBD2, each matching 5 bases. The CDR3 spans 14 residues. Trimming shortened V by 8 bases and J by 7 bases, and 18 bases separated the two germline ends. Germline V gives CDR1 MDHEN, CDR2 SYDVKM. The CDR3 DNA reads as TGTGCCAGCCAGGGAGAGCCTACCGTGAACATTCAGTACTTC. This sequence encodes CASQGEPTVNIQYF.

This clonotype has only a few counts. The chain employs TRBV20-1 and TRBJ2-5; D perhaps matches TRBD2 (6 bases). V was trimmed by 6 bases and J by 5 bases, leaving 19 bases between them. The CDR3 is 14 residues long. CDR1 and CDR2 from the germline V gene are DFQATT and SNEGSKA (reference sequence). The CDR3 is CSATRRGVPETQYF. The CDR3, as DNA: TGCAGTGCCACTCGCCGCGGGGTGCCTGAGACCCAGTACTTC.

The chain carries TRBV7-2 and TRBJ2-5; 11 bases fit TRBD1. From germline, CDR1 is SGHTA and CDR2 FQGNSA. The J segment lost 5 bases and the V segment lost 4 bases, leaving 6 bases of the junction unmatched. The CDR3 sequence is 15 residues long. The CDR3, as DNA: TGTGCCAGCAGCTGGACAGGGGGCCAGGGGGAGACCCAGTACTTC. Translated: CASSWTGGQGETQYF.

This clonotype was observed many times. The V call is TRBV29-1, the J call TRBJ2-1; 12 bases fit TRBD2. V trimming: 3 bases; J trimming: 4 bases; junction bases outside the gene matches: 4. Germline V gives CDR1 SQVTM, CDR2 ANQGSEA. The CDR3 spans 15 residues. The CDR3 loop is CSVEGTSGPYNEQFF. The CDR3 DNA reads as TGCAGCGTTGAGGGGACTAGCGGGCCGTACAATGAGCAGTTCTTC.

This clonotype was observed a few times. This chain joins TRBV20-1 and TRBJ2-1; weak D call: TRBD2 (6 bases). This CDR3 comprises 17 residues. Between the trimmed V and J ends, which lost 3 bases and 7 bases, there was a span of 25 bases. CDR1 and CDR2 from the germline V gene are DFQATT and SNEGSKA (reference sequence). The CDR3 nucleotides are TGCAGTGCTAGTGTGGATTGGAGGGCGGGATTGGGTAATGAGCAGTTCTTC. It is translated as CSASVDWRAGLGNEQFF.

In its sample, this clonotype was seen a few times. The chain recombines TRBV3-1 with TRBJ1-6, with 7 bases lining up with TRBD1. The CDR3 consists of 16 residues. V shed 0 bases and J 9 bases; nucleotides not matched to a gene: 8. Germline V lookup: CDR1 LGHDT, CDR2 YNNKEL (reference sequence). In DNA form, the CDR3 reads TGTGCCAGCAGCCAAGATAGGGGGCTCGGAGGTTCACCCCTCCACTTT. Its protein is CASSQDRGLGGSPLHF. Combining the CDR3 with reference TRBV3-1 and TRBJ1-6 gives the whole variable domain DTAVSQTPKYLVTQMGNDKSIKCEQNLGHDTMYWYKQDSKKFLKIMFSYNNKELIINETVPNRFSPKSPDKAHLNLHINSLELGDSAVYFCASSQDRGLGGSPLHFGNGTRLTVT.

The V gene is TRBV12-3 or TRBV12-4, the J gene TRBJ2-5; TRBD1 might be the D (6 bases). Trimming removed 4 bases from V and 2 bases from J, with 11 bases in between. The CDR3 contains 14 residues. The CDR3 coding sequence is TGTGCCAGCAGTTCCACAGGGCTACAAGAGACCCAGTACTTC. Translating gives CASSSTGLQETQYF.

The gene calls are TRBV7-2 and TRBJ2-2, with 7 bases aligning to TRBD2. The CDR3 totals 17 residues. Germline lookup yields CDR1 SGHTA and CDR2 FQGNSA. V lost 5 bases to trimming and J lost 5 bases; unmatched junction nucleotides: 14. CDR3 sequence: CASSPTAGTARTGELFF. As DNA, the CDR3 is TGTGCCAGCAGCCCTACAGCGGGAACTGCCCGTACCGGGGAGCTGTTTTTT.

This clonotype was found many times. V usage is TRBV3-1 and J usage is TRBJ1-2; the match to TRBD1 covers 7 bases. The CDR3 runs 13 residues. Germline V gives CDR1 LGHDT, CDR2 YNNKEL (reference sequence). The J segment lost 7 bases and the V segment lost 1 base, leaving 3 bases of the junction unmatched. CDR3 in DNA: TGTGCCAGCAGCCAAGGACAGGGAGGTGGCTACACCTTC. Protein product: CASSQGQGGGYTF.

There are a few counts of this clonotype. The rearrangement joins TRBV4-3 to TRBJ2-5, with 9 bases aligning to TRBD2. The CDR3 has 15 amino acids. The ends lost 4 bases at V and 4 bases at J; junction bases unmatched: 7. Germline V gives CDR1 LGHNA, CDR2 YSLEER. The CDR3 DNA reads TGCGCCAGCAGCCCTTGGCCACTAGCGGGAGAGACCCAGTACTTC. Protein sequence: CASSPWPLAGETQYF.

This clonotype occurred a few times. This chain links TRBV5-4 with TRBJ2-1, with a tentative D call TRBD1 (6 bases). CDR3 length: 13 amino acids. The V end was cut by 3 bases, the J end by 8 bases, with 12 bases between. Germline loops: CDR1 SGHNT, CDR2 YYREEE (reference sequence). The CDR3 protein is CASSYQGLDEQFF. DNA for the CDR3: TGTGCCAGCAGCTACCAGGGGTTGGATGAGCAGTTCTTC.

This clonotype was seen at least ten times. This rearrangement joins TRBV5-1 to TRBJ2-1; 7 bases match TRBD1. Germline lookup yields CDR1 SGHRS and CDR2 YFSETQ. The ends lost 4 bases at V and 4 bases at J; junction bases unmatched: 8. The CDR3 runs 15 residues. The CDR3 DNA reads as TGCGCCAGCAGCACCGGACAGGCCACTTACAATGAGCAGTTCTTC. Amino acids: CASSTGQATYNEQFF.

The chain couples TRBV11-2 to TRBJ2-1, with D unresolved. This CDR3 contains 11 residues. The germline V gene has CDR1 SGHAT and CDR2 FQNNGV. V was clipped by 5 bases and J by 9 bases, with 8 bases between them. CDR3 protein: CASSPAVEQFF. The CDR3 region has the DNA TGTGCCAGCAGCCCAGCTGTTGAGCAGTTCTTC.

The chain employs TRBV6-7 and TRBJ2-3, with 13 bases identical to TRBD2. TRBV6-7 is designated an ORF whose function remains uncertain. The CDR3 extends over 16 amino acids. The CDR3 is CATRLAGGWGTDTQYF. The DNA for the CDR3 is TGTGCGACTAGACTAGCGGGAGGATGGGGCACAGATACGCAGTATTTT.

The chain employs TRBV15 and TRBJ1-2; unclear D gene. CDR1 is LNHNV, CDR2 YYDKDF, per germline (reference sequence). Trimming shortened V by 0 bases and J by 1 base, and 9 bases separated the two germline ends. The CDR3 is made up of 15 amino acids. The CDR3 is CATSRDPQVNYGYTF. In nucleotides, the CDR3 is TGTGCCACCAGCAGAGATCCCCAGGTTAACTATGGCTACACCTTC.